The clone carrying this T cell receptor beta chain was recorded only once. Its antigen is still unknown. The V and J ends lost 4 bases and 7 bases respectively, with 7 bases between them. The CDR3 sequence is 12 residues long. Germline CDR1 and CDR2: LGHNT and FRNRAP. The source of the sample is a study of cytomegalovirus exposure and HLA in healthy donors. Study at large: The 120 validation repertoires used the same platform as the roughly 670 first-cohort repertoires (as reported by a later analysis).

TCRdb's copy holds only in-frame clones and misses some; the assay was immunoSEQ multiplex PCR. The sample has under 200,000 clones, approximately 96% seen once. Study-wide results and limits: Researchers catalogued 160 or so TCR beta chains as cytomegalovirus-associated. Across donors, most TCRs were seen rarely, yet some public ones were widespread.

The receptor was isolated from a woman aged 18-29 years in good health and CMV-seronegative. The sample was PBMCs. This chain connects TRBV12-5 to TRBJ1-4; possibly TRBD1 for D (5 bases). The CDR3 region is CASGSGGEKLFF. For the CDR3, the DNA is TGTGCTAGTGGTTCCGGGGGTGAAAAACTGTTTTTT. Full variable domain (missing parts from reference TRBV12-5 and TRBJ1-4): DARVTQTPRHKVTEMGQEVTMRCQPILGHNTVFWYRQTMMQGLELLAYFRNRAPLDDSGMPKDRFSAEMPDATLATLKIQPSEPRDSAVYFCASGSGGEKLFFGSGTQLSVL.